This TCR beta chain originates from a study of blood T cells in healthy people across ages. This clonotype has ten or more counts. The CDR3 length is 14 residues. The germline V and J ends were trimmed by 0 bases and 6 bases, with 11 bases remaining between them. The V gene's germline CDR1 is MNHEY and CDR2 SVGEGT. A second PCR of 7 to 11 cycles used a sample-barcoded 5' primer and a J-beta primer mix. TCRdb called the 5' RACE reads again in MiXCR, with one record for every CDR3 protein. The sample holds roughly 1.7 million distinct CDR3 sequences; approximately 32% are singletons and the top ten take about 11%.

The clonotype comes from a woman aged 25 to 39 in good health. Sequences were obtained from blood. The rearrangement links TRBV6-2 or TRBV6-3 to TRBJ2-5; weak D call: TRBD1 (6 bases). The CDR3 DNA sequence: TGTGCCAGCAGTTACTCGGGGGCGGTGAAGACCCAGTACTTC. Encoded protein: CASSYSGAVKTQYF.